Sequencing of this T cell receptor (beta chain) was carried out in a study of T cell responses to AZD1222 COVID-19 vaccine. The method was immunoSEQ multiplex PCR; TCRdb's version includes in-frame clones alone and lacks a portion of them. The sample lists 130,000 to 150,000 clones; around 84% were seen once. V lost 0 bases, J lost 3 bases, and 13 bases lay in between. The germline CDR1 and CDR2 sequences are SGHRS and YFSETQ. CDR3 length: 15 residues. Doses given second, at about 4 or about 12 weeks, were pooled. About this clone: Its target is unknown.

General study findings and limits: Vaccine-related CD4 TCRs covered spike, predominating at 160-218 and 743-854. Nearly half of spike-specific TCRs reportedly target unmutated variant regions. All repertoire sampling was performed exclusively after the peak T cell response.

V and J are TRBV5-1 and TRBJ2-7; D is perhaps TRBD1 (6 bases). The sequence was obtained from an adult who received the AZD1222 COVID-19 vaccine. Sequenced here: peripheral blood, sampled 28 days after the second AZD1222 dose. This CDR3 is CASSLERAGDYEQYF. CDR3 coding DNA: TGCGCCAGCAGCTTGGAACGTGCAGGGGACTACGAGCAGTACTTC.